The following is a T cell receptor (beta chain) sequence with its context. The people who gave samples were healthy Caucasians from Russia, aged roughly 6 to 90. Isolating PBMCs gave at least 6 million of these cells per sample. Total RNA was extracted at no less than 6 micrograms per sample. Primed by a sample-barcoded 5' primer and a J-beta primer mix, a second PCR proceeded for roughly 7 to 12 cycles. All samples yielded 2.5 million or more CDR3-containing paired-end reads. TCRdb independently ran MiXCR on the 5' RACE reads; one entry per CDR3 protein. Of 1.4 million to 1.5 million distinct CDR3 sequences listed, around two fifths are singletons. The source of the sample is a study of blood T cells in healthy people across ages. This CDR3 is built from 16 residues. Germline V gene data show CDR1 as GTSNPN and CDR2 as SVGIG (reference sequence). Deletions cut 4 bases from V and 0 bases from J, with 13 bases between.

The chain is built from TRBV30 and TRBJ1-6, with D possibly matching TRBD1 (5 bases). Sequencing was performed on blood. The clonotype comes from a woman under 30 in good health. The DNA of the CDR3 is TGTGCCTGGAAGACCGGGGCAGACTCCTATAATTCACCCCTCCACTTT. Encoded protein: CAWKTGADSYNSPLHF.